These T cell receptor beta chains were read from a single sample in a study of identical twins. MiXCR, run by TCRdb on the 5' RACE reads, gives a single entry per CDR3 protein. Of hundreds of thousands of distinct CDR3 sequences in the sample, roughly 6.2% are singletons; the top ten hold 1.5% to 2%. The sample comprised naive T cells sorted from blood. These receptors came from a man aged 18 to 30 in good health. Each CDR3 is given with its conserved first and last residue. D genes are given only for firm matches. Some rows mark clone size as missing; the rest say once, few, many or name a class of expanded clone.

J gene	clone size	V gene	D gene	CDR3 DNA	CDR3 protein
TRBJ2-2	few	TRBV7-7	.	TGTGCCAGCAGCCCACAACAATACACCGGGGAGCTGTTTTTT	CASSPQQYTGELFF
TRBJ1-4	many	TRBV5-1	.	TGCGCCAGCAGCCTCCAACCCTCACAGGGCATCAGTGAAAAACTGTTTTTT	CASSLQPSQGISEKLFF
TRBJ2-4	.	TRBV30	TRBD1	TGTGCCTGGGCCACAGGGGGCGGTGTGAAGTACTTC	CAWATGGGVKYF
TRBJ2-3	few	TRBV7-8	.	TGTGCCAGCAGCTTAAATACAGTAGAGACGCAGTATTTT	CASSLNTVETQYF
TRBJ2-2	.	TRBV12-3/TRBV12-4	TRBD1	TGTGCCAGCAGGGGGACAGTAAAGGCCGGGGAGCTGTTTTTT	CASRGTVKAGELFF
TRBJ1-1	many	TRBV5-1	.	TGCGCCAGCAGGCTCACAGAATCCGAAGCTTTCTTT	CASRLTESEAFF
TRBJ2-1	many	TRBV5-1	.	TGCGCCAGCCGGCCCGTCGGTGGCTCCTACAATGAGCAGTTCTTC	CASRPVGGSYNEQFF
TRBJ1-1	many	TRBV28	.	TGTGTCACTCGGGCAGGGCCAAACACTGAAGCTTTCTTT	CVTRAGPNTEAFF
TRBJ2-2	.	TRBV29-1	.	TGCAGCGTTGATTGGCGTGGGGAGCTGTTTTTT	CSVDWRGELFF
TRBJ1-2	.	TRBV6-1	.	TGTGCCAGCAGAAGTCGGGACGGTAACTATGGCTACACCTTC	CASRSRDGNYGYTF
TRBJ1-4	many	TRBV12-3/TRBV12-4	.	TGTGCCAGCAGTCCGGTCCCCCCTCCAACTAATGAAAAACTGTTTTTT	CASSPVPPPTNEKLFF
TRBJ1-2	few	TRBV7-9	.	TGTGCCAGCAGCCTCCGGGTGAGCAGGTTGAATTATGGCTACACCTTC	CASSLRVSRLNYGYTF
TRBJ2-1	.	TRBV19	.	TGTGCCAGTAGTATAGGGCCGGGAGTTGATAATGAGCAGTTCTTC	CASSIGPGVDNEQFF
TRBJ2-7	many	TRBV27	.	TGTGCCAGCAGTTTTGCCCTCCCCGGACCCCTCGGGACCTACGAGCAGTACTTC	CASSFALPGPLGTYEQYF
TRBJ2-7	many	TRBV11-2	.	TGTGCCAGCACTTCCGTCAGGGGAAGCTACGAGCAGTACTTC	CASTSVRGSYEQYF
TRBJ1-6	few	TRBV2	.	TGTGCCAGCAGTGAAAGGACGGGAGCCTATAATTCACCCCTCCACTTT	CASSERTGAYNSPLHF
TRBJ2-7	many	TRBV7-9	TRBD2	TGTGCCAGCAGCACCGGGACTAGCGGGAGAAATTGGTACGAGCAGTACTTC	CASSTGTSGRNWYEQYF
TRBJ2-7	.	TRBV6-1	.	TGTGCCAGCAGACTGGGCGGAGGACTCACCTACGAGCAGTACTTC	CASRLGGGLTYEQYF
TRBJ2-2	few	TRBV11-2	TRBD2	TGTGCCAGCAGCCCTACCCCCGGGACTAGCGGGTCTAGCGGGGAGCTGTTTTTT	CASSPTPGTSGSSGELFF
TRBJ2-1	.	TRBV20-1	.	TGCAGTGCTAGGTCTCTGGGAGGGGGCAATGAGCAGTTCTTC	CSARSLGGGNEQFF
TRBJ2-5	few	TRBV24-1	TRBD2	TGTGCCACCAGTGGGACTAGTTGGGGTAGTCCGGAGACCCAGTACTTC	CATSGTSWGSPETQYF
TRBJ1-1	.	TRBV5-1	TRBD1	TGCGCCAGCAGCTTGGGTGACAGGGAGGCCACTGAAGCTTTCTTT	CASSLGDREATEAFF
TRBJ2-3	.	TRBV15	TRBD2	TGTGCCACCAGCAGAGATCTGGGGACTAGCCTCGGCCTTATCCCGCAGTATTTT	CATSRDLGTSLGLIPQYF
TRBJ2-5	few	TRBV6-1	TRBD1	TGTGCCAGCAGTCTCCAGGGACAGAGCCAAGAGACCCAGTACTTC	CASSLQGQSQETQYF
TRBJ2-1	.	TRBV30	.	TGTGCCTGGAGGAAGGACGGGCAACGAAGCAATGAGCAGTTCTTC	CAWRKDGQRSNEQFF
TRBJ2-3	many	TRBV5-1	TRBD2	TGCGCCAGCAGCTTGGTCGGGACTAGCGGAAGCACAGATACGCAGTATTTT	CASSLVGTSGSTDTQYF
TRBJ2-7	.	TRBV6-1	TRBD1	TGTGCCAGCAGGCCCCGGACAGGGGGCTCCTACGAGCAGTACTTC	CASRPRTGGSYEQYF
TRBJ2-3	many	TRBV11-3	.	TGTGCCAGCAGCTTAGGCGGGACCGCAGATACGCAGTATTTT	CASSLGGTADTQYF
TRBJ1-4	few	TRBV25-1	.	TGTGCCAGCAGTGATAGGAGGGGAGGTGAAAAACTGTTTTTT	CASSDRRGGEKLFF
TRBJ2-2	few	TRBV20-1	TRBD2	TGCAGTGCTAGAGATACGCTAGCGGGAGCTACCGGGGAGCTGTTTTTT	CSARDTLAGATGELFF
TRBJ2-1	few	TRBV24-1	.	TGTGCCACCAGTGATTTGCAAAGAGACAGTGAGCAGTTCTTC	CATSDLQRDSEQFF